Listed here is a single T cell receptor beta chain. Its specificity is not known. This sample was included in a study of cytomegalovirus exposure and HLA in healthy donors. The study, taken as a whole, reports: Researchers reported in a later analysis that a missense DCLRE1C variant was tied to TCR beta V- and J-gene trimming.

This PCR relied on a set of 60 Vbeta primers and 13 Jbeta primers. TCRdb's copy holds only in-frame clones and misses some; the assay was immunoSEQ multiplex PCR. The sample has about 170,000 clones; 80% to 85% are singletons. CDR3 size: 15 residues. Deletions cut 4 bases from V and 0 bases from J, with 10 bases between. The V gene's germline CDR1 is SNHLY and CDR2 FYNNEI. Sequenced: PBMCs. The chain couples TRBV2 to TRBJ1-5; a weak D match, TRBD1 (6 bases). This sequence originates from a male donor in good health and CMV-seronegative. The CDR3 region is CASSGGTRSNQPQHF. Here the CDR3 DNA reads TGTGCCAGCAGTGGGGGGACACGTAGCAATCAGCCCCAGCATTTT.